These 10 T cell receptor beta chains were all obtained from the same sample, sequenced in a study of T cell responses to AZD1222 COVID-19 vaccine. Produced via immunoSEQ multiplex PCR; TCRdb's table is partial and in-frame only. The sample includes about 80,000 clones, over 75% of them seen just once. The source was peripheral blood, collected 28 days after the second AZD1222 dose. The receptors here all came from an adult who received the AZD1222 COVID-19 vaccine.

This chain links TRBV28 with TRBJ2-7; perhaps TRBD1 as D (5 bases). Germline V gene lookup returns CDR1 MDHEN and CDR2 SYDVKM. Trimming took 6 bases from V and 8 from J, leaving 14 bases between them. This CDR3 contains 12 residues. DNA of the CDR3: TGTGCCAGCAGCCAGTCTAGGGGTAAGCAGTACTTC. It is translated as CASSQSRGKQYF.

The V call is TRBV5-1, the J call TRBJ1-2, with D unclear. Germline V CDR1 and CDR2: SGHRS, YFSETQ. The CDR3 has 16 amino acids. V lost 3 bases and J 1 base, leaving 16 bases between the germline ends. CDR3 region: CASSSGNTGRNYGYTF. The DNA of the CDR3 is TGCGCCAGCAGCTCAGGCAACACGGGTCGTAACTATGGCTACACCTTC.

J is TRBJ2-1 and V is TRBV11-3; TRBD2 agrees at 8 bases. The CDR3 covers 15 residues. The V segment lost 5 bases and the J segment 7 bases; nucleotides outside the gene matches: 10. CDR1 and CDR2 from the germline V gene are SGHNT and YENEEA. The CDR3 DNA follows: TGTGCCAGCAGCCGACGGTGGCGGGAGGAAAATGAGCAGTTCTTC. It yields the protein CASSRRWREENEQFF. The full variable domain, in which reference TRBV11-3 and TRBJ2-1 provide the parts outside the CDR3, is EAGVVQSPRYKIIEKKQPVAFWCNPISGHNTLYWYLQNLGQGPELLIRYENEEAVDDSQLPKDRFSAERLKGVDSTLKIQPAELGDSAVYLCASSRRWREENEQFFGPGTRLTVL.

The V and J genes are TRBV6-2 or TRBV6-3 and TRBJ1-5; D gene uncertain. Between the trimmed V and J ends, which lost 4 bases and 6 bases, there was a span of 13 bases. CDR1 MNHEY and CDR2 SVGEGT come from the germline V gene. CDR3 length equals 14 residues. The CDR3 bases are TGTGCCAGCAGTTTATGGGGTGTAGGTCAGCCCCAGCATTTT. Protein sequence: CASSLWGVGQPQHF.

The CDR3 loop is CASSTTGFWNSPLHF. CDR3 coding DNA: TGTGCCAGTAGTACGACAGGGTTTTGGAATTCACCCCTCCACTTT. The V and J genes are TRBV19 and TRBJ1-6, with TRBD1 matching over 7 bases. This CDR3 region has 15 residues. J gave up 7 bases and V 4 bases, and 7 bases lay outside the gene matches. From germline, CDR1 is LNHDA and CDR2 SQIVND (reference sequence).

The DNA of the CDR3 is TGTGCCAGCAGTGGGACAGGGGATAATTCACCCCTCCACTTT. Amino acid sequence: CASSGTGDNSPLHF. The chain uses TRBV2 and TRBJ1-6; 9 bases agree with TRBD1. Germline CDR1 SNHLY, CDR2 FYNNEI. The CDR3 spans 14 residues. The ends lost 4 bases at V and 5 bases at J; junction bases unmatched: 0.

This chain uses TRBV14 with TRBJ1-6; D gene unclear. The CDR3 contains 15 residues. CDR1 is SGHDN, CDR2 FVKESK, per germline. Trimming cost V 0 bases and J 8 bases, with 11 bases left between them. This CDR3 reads CASSQDLGVHSPLHF. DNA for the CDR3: TGTGCCAGCAGCCAAGATCTCGGGGTCCATTCACCCCTCCACTTT.

CDR3 sequence reads: CASSQGGALNQPQHF. The DNA for the CDR3 is TGTGCCAGCAGCCAAGGAGGGGCCCTCAATCAGCCCCAGCATTTT. The rearrangement joins TRBV3-1 (or the pseudogene TRBV3-2) to TRBJ1-5; tentatively, D is TRBD1 (5 bases). This CDR3 comprises 15 residues. The germline V and J ends were trimmed by 1 base and 3 bases, with 10 bases remaining between them. Looked up from germline, CDR1 is LGHDT and CDR2 is YNNKEL (reference sequence).

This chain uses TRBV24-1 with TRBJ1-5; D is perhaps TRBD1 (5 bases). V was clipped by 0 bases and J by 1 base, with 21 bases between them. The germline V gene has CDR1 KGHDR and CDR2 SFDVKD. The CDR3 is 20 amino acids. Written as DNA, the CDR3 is TGTGCCACCAGTGATTTGCGAGGCAGGGTCAACGGGTACAGCAATCAGCCCCAGCATTTT. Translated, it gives CATSDLRGRVNGYSNQPQHF.

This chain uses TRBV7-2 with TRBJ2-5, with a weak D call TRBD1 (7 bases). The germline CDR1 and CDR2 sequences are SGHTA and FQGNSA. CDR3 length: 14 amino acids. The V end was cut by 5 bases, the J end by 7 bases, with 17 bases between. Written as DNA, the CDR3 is TGTGCCAGCAGCCTCGCAGTCCAGGGGGGGACCCAGTACTTC. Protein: CASSLAVQGGTQYF. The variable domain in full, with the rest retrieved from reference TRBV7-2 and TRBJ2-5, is GAGVSQSPSNKVTEKGKDVELRCDPISGHTALYWYRQSLGQGLEFLIYFQGNSAPDKSGLPSDRFSAERTGGSVSTLTIQRTQQEDSAVYLCASSLAVQGGTQYFGPGTRLLVL.